The T cell receptor beta chain under discussion was sequenced for a study of blood T cell repertoires in COVID-19. This clone appeared a single time. Methods used by the authors: From reference gene primer amplification, estimates of nucleated cell counts were derived. TCRdb keeps only in-frame clones here, not all; method: immunoSEQ multiplex PCR. The V and J calls and clone size were taken over from that table, and D and trimming were inferred from the DNA. The table records around 470,000 clones, roughly 89% of them present only once. Seattle's enrolled individuals joined amid active infection and were then monitored longitudinally. The TCR originated in a man younger than 30 with COVID-19, enrolled during active disease. Sequencing was carried out using peripheral blood.

Here the CDR3 DNA reads TGTGCCAGCAGTCGCTCTGGGGCCAACGTCCTGACTTTC. Its protein is CASSRSGANVLTF. V and J are TRBV6-2 or TRBV6-3 and TRBJ2-6; D is ambiguous. Germline loops: CDR1 MNHEY, CDR2 SVGEGT. V lost 5 bases, J lost 0 bases, and 2 bases lay in between. This CDR3 spans 13 amino acids.